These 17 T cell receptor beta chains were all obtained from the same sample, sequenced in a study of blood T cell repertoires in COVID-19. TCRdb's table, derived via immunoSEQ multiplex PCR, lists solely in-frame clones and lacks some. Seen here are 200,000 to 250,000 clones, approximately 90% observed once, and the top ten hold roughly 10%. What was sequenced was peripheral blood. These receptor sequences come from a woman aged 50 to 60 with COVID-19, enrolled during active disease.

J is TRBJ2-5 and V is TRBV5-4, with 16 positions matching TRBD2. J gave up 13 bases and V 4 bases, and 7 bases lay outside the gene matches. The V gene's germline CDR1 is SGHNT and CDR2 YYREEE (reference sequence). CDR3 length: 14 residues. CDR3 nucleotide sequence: TGTGCCAGCAGCCCGGGACTAGCGGGGGGGCCACGGTACTTC. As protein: CASSPGLAGGPRYF.

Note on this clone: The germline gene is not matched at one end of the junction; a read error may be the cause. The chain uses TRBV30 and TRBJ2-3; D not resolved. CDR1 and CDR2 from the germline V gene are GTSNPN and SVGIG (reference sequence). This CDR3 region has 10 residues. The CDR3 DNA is TGTGCCTGGAGCATAGATACGCAGTATTTT. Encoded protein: CAWSIDTQYF. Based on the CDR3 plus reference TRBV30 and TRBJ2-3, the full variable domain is SQTIHQWPATLVQPVGSPLSLECTVEGTSNPNLYWYRQAAGRGLQLLFYSVGIGQISSEVPQNLSASRPQDRQFILSSKKLLLSDSGFYLCAWSIDTQYFGPGTRLTVL.

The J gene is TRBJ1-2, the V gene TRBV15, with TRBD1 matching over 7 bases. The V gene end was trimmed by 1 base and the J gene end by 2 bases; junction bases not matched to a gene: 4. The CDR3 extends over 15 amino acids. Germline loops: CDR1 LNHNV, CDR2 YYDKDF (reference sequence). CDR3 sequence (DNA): TGTGCCACCAGCAGAGGGCCAGGGGGGAACTATGGCTACACCTTC. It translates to CATSRGPGGNYGYTF.

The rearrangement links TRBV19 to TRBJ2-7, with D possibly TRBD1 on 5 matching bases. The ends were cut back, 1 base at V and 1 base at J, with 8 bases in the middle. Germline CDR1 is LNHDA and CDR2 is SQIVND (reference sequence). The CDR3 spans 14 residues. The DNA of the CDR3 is TGTGCCAGTAGTATAGCCCAGGGATCCTACGAGCAGTACTTC. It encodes CASSIAQGSYEQYF.

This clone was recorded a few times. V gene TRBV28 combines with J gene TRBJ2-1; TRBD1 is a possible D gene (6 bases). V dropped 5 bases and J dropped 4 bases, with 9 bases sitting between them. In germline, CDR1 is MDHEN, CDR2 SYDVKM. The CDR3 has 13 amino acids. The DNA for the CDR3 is TGTGCCAGCAGTGGGACATTATACAATGAGCAGTTCTTC. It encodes CASSGTLYNEQFF.

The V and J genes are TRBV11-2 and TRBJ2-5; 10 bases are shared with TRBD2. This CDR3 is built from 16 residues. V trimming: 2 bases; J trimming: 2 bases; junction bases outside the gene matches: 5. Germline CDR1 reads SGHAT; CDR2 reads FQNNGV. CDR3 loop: CASSLIAGGVQETQYF. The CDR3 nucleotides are TGTGCCAGCAGCTTAATAGCGGGGGGCGTACAAGAGACCCAGTACTTC.

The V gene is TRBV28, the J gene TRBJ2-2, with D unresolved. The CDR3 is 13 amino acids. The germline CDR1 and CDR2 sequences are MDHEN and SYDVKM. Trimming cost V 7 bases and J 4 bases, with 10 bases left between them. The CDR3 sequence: CASMSQITGELFF. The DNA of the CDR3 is TGTGCCAGCATGTCACAAATCACCGGGGAGCTGTTTTTT.

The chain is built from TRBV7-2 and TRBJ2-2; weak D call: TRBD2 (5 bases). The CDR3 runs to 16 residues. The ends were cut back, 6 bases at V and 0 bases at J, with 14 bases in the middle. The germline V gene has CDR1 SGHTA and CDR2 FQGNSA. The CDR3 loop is CASSPLPGTNTGELFF. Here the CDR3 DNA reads TGTGCCAGCAGTCCACTTCCCGGGACGAACACCGGGGAGCTGTTTTTT.

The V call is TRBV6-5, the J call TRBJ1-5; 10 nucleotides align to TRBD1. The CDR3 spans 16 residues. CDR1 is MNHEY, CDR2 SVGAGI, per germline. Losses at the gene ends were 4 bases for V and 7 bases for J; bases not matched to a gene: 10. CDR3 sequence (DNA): TGTGCCAGCAGTTCTCCGGGACAGGGGTTTGAGCAGCCCCAGCATTTT. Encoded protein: CASSSPGQGFEQPQHF.

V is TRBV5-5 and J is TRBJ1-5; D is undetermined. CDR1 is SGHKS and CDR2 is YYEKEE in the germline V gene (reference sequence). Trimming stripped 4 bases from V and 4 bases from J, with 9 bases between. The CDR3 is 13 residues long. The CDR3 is CASSRTVNQPQHF. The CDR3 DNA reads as TGTGCCAGCAGCCGGACTGTGAATCAGCCCCAGCATTTT.

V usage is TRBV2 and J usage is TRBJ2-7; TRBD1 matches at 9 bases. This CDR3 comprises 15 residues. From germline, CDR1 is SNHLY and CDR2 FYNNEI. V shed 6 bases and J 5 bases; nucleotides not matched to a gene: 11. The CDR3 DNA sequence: TGTGCCAGCAGCCCGGGACAGGGATTTTTGGACGAGCAGTACTTC. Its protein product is CASSPGQGFLDEQYF.

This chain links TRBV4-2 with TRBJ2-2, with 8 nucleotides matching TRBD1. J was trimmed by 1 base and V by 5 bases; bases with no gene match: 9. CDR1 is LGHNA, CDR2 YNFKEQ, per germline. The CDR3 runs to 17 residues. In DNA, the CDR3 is TGTGCCAGCAGCGGTTGGACAGGGACGAAGAACACCGGGGAGCTGTTTTTT. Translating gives CASSGWTGTKNTGELFF.

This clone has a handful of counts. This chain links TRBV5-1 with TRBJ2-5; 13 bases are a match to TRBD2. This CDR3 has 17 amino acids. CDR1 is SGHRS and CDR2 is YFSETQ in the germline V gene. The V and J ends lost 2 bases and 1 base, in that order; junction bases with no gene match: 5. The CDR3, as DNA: TGCGCCAGCAGCTTCCTGACTAGCGGGGGGATCCAAGAGACCCAGTACTTC. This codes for CASSFLTSGGIQETQYF.

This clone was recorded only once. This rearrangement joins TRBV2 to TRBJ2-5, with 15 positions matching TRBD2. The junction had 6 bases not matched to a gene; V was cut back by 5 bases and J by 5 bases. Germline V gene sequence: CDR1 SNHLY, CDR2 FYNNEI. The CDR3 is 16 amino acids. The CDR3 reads CASSRTSGGAHETQYF. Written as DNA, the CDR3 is TGTGCCAGCAGTAGGACTAGCGGGGGGGCCCACGAGACCCAGTACTTC.

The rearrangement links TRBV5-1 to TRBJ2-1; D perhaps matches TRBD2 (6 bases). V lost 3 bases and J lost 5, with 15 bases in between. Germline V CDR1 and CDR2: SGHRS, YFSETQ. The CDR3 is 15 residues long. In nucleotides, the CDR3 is TGCGCCAGCAGCTCGGAAACCGGGACTCACAATGAGCAGTTCTTC. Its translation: CASSSETGTHNEQFF.

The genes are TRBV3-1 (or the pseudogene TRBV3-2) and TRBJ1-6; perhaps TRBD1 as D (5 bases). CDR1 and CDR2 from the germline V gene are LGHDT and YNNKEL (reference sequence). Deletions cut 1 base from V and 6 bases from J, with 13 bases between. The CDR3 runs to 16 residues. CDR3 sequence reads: CASSQGTLGGNSPLHF. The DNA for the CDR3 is TGTGCCAGCAGCCAAGGAACATTGGGGGGTAATTCACCCCTCCACTTT.

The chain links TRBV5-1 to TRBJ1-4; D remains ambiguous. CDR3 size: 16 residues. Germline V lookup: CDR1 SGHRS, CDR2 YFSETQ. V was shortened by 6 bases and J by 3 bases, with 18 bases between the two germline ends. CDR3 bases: TGCGCCAGCACAACCTTAGGAGGGAGGGCTAATGAAAAACTGTTTTTT. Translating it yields CASTTLGGRANEKLFF.